This TCR beta chain was sequenced in a study of cytomegalovirus exposure and HLA in healthy donors. The study, taken as a whole, reports: A subsequent analysis found that TCR clusters from the first cohort also tended to co-occur in the 90 to 150 validation repertoires, with under 95% of cluster scores above 0.

Remarks on this clone: No antigen is known for it.

Germline V gene data show CDR1 as MGHRA and CDR2 as YSYEKL. V gave up 4 bases and J gave up 13 bases; unmatched junction bases: 10. This CDR3 has 14 residues. The protocol was immunoSEQ multiplex PCR, while the TCRdb copy is restricted to in-frame clones and leaves out a portion. Among some 290,000 clones listed, approximately 91% were seen once. The chain joins TRBV4-1 to TRBJ1-6; 7 bases align to TRBD1. This sequence was found in a man younger than 45 in good health and CMV-seronegative. The sequencing sample was made of PBMCs. CDR3 loop: CASSPTGWNRPLHF. The CDR3 DNA follows: TGCGCCAGCAGCCCGACAGGGTGGAATCGGCCCCTCCACTTT.